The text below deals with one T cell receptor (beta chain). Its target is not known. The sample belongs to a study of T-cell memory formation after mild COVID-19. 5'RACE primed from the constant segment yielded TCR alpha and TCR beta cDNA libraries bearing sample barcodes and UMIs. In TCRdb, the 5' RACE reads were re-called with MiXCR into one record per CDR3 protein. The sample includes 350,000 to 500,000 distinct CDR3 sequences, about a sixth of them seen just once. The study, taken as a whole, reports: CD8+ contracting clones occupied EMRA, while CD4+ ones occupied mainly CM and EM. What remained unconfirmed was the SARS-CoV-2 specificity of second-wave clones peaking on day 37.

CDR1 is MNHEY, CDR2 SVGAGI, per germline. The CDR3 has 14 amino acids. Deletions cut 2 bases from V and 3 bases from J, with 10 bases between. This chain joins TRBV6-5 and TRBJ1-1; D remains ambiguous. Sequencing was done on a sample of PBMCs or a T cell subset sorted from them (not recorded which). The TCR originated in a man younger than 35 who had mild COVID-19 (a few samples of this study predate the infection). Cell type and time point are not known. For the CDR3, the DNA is TGTGCCAGCAGTTACAGGGAGAAGTACACTGAAGCTTTCTTT. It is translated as CASSYREKYTEAFF.